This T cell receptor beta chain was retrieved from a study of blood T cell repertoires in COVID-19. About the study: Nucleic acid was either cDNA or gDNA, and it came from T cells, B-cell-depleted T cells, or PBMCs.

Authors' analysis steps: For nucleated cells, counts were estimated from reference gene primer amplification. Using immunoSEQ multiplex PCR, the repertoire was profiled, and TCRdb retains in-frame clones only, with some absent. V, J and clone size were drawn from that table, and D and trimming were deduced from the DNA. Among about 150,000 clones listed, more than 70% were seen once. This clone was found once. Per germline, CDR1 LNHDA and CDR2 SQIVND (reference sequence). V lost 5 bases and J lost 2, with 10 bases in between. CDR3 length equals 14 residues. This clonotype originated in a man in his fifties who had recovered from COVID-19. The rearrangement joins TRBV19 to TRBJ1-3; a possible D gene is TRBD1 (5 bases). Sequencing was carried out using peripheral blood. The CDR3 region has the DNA TGTGCCAGTAGTTCTGGAGGGGCTGGAAACACCATATATTTT. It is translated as CASSSGGAGNTIYF. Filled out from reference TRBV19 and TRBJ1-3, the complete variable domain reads DGGITQSPKYLFRKEGQNVTLSCEQNLNHDAMYWYRQDPGQGLRLIYYSQIVNDFQKGDIAEGYSVSREKKESFPLTVTSAQKNPTAFYLCASSSGGAGNTIYFGEGSWLTVV.